The 29 T cell receptor beta chains below come from one sample, sequenced in a study of Tregs in tolerant kidney transplant recipients. Data came from immunoSEQ multiplex PCR; TCRdb stores just in-frame clones and leaves some out. This repertoire includes about 48,000 clones. The material was CD4+ T cells from blood, obtained before the transplant. The receptors stem from a human donor who received a combined kidney and bone marrow transplant.

Note on this clone: The DNA ends 3 residues before the CDR3 does, and the rest of the CDR3 is filled in from the germline J gene. This rearrangement joins TRBV5-5 to TRBJ1-4, with D hard to call. This CDR3 spans 15 amino acids. The germline V gene has CDR1 SGHKS and CDR2 YYEKEE (reference sequence). The V end was cut by 4 bases, the J end by 8 bases, with 18 bases between. CDR3 loop: CASSPEQSPGEKLFF. The covered CDR3 bases are TGTGCCAGCAGCCCCGAACAGTCACCGGGGGAAAAA.

Concerning this clone: The read ends 3 residues shy of where the CDR3 ends; the end is completed using the germline J gene. V usage is TRBV10-1 and J usage is TRBJ2-2, with D maybe TRBD2 (5 bases). Trimming cost V 5 bases and J 6 bases, with 10 bases left between them. This CDR3 is built from 13 residues. CDR1 WNHNN and CDR2 SYGVQD come from the germline V gene (reference sequence). This CDR3 reads CASSLGGSGELFF. The CDR3 DNA, read in part, is TGCGCCAGCAGTCTTGGCGGGTCCGGGGAG.

The CDR3 DNA, read in part, is TGTGCCTGGAGTGTCCCAGCGGGCCTTTCCTACAATGAG. Its protein is CAWSVPAGLSYNE. The whole CDR3 sequence is CAWSVPAGLSYNEQFF. The chain couples TRBV30 to TRBJ2-1, with a tentative D call TRBD2 (6 bases). The read stops 3 residues short of the end of the CDR3; the missing end is completed from the germline J gene. Looked up from germline, CDR1 is GTSNPN and CDR2 is SVGIG (reference sequence). This CDR3 comprises 16 residues. V was clipped by 0 bases and J by 1 base, with 13 bases between them.

Points on this clone: The read terminates 3 residues ahead of where the CDR3 ends, so the germline J gene completes it. V gene TRBV7-2 combines with J gene TRBJ1-2; D ambiguous. Deletions cut 8 bases from V and 4 bases from J, with 11 bases between. The CDR3 runs 12 residues. Germline CDR1 is SGHTA and CDR2 is FQGNSA. The sequenced CDR3 bases are TGTGCCAGCCATGGGTCGGGCTATGGC. Amino acids: CASHGSGYG. The entire CDR3 protein reads CASHGSGYGYTF.

A note on this clone: The CDR3 extends 3 residues past the end of the read, so its final part is completed from the germline J gene. V and J are TRBV7-2 and TRBJ2-3, with D perhaps TRBD1 (5 bases). Germline assignment: CDR1 SGHTA and CDR2 FQGNSA. The V and J ends lost 1 base and 4 bases respectively, with 9 bases between them. This CDR3 is 14 amino acids long. The part of the CDR3 DNA that was read is TGTGCCAGCAGCTTAGACAGGCTCGCAGATACG. Translating gives CASSLDRLADT. In full, the CDR3 reads CASSLDRLADTQYF.

With regard to this clone: Coverage ceases 3 residues before the CDR3 finishes, and the germline J gene fills in the end. This chain links TRBV18 with TRBJ2-2, with TRBD1 as a possible D gene (6 bases). Germline V gene sequence: CDR1 KGHSH, CDR2 LQKENI. This CDR3 region has 16 residues. V gave up 0 bases and J gave up 2 bases, with 10 bases separating them. CDR3 DNA, as far as it was read: TGTGCCAGCTCACCACCACAGGGTCTTAACACCGGGGAG. It encodes CASSPPQGLNTGE. The CDR3 reads in full as CASSPPQGLNTGELFF.

Turning to this clone: The read terminates 3 residues ahead of where the CDR3 ends, so the germline J gene completes it. This chain joins TRBV7-9 and TRBJ1-1, with TRBD1 as a possible D gene (5 bases). Germline CDR1 reads SEHNR; CDR2 reads FQNEAQ (reference sequence). There are 15 residues in the CDR3. The germline V and J ends were trimmed by 0 bases and 4 bases, with 12 bases remaining between them. The sequenced part of the CDR3 DNA is TGTGCCAGCAGCTTAGCGCGAGGGGTTGGCACTGAA. Residues: CASSLARGVGTE. The entire CDR3 protein reads CASSLARGVGTEAFF.

Remarks on this clone: The missing CDR3 end, 3 residues past where the read stops, is filled in from the germline J gene. The V gene is TRBV7-3, the J gene TRBJ2-1; D call uncertain. The CDR3 is made up of 13 amino acids. Germline V gene sequence: CDR1 SGHTA, CDR2 FQGTGA. The ends were cut back, 1 base at V and 5 bases at J, with 6 bases in the middle. The sequenced CDR3 bases are TGTGCCAGCAGCTTAAACCCGGACAATGAG. Amino acids: CASSLNPDNE. In full, the CDR3 is CASSLNPDNEQFF.

About this clone: The sequenced fragment ends 3 residues before the CDR3 boundary, so the rest is inferred from the germline J gene. V and J are TRBV20-1 and TRBJ2-4, with D possibly TRBD2 on 5 matching bases. The CDR3 sequence is 13 residues long. V dropped 6 bases and J dropped 0 bases, with 9 bases sitting between them. The germline V gene encodes CDR1 DFQATT and CDR2 SNEGSKA (reference sequence). The CDR3 spells CSAVSGAKNIQYF. Partial CDR3 DNA: TGCAGTGCCGTCAGCGGAGCCAAAAACATT.

As concerns this clone: The CDR3 goes on 3 residues after the read ends, and that part is filled in from the germline J gene. This rearrangement joins TRBV20-1 to TRBJ2-3, with TRBD2 matching over 13 bases. The CDR3 covers 16 residues. The trim removed 4 bases at V and 0 bases at J, leaving 4 bases unmatched. Per germline, CDR1 DFQATT and CDR2 SNEGSKA (reference sequence). Here the CDR3 reads CSATGTSGKSTDTQYF. The sequenced CDR3 bases are TGCAGTGCTACCGGGACTAGCGGGAAAAGCACAGATACG.

Comments on this clone: Read coverage stops 3 residues before the CDR3 terminus; the germline J gene supplies the remainder. This chain joins TRBV6-2 or TRBV6-3 and TRBJ2-3, with TRBD2 matching over 10 bases. The V gene end was trimmed by 7 bases and the J gene end by 2 bases; junction bases not matched to a gene: 6. CDR1 is MNHEY, CDR2 SVGEGT, per germline. The CDR3 has 15 residues. CDR3 sequence reads: CASKNSGRATDTQYF. CDR3 DNA, as far as it was read: TGTGCCAGCAAGAACAGCGGGAGGGCCACAGATACG.

Notes on this clone: The missing CDR3 end, 3 residues past where the read stops, is filled in from the germline J gene. The V and J genes are TRBV29-1 and TRBJ2-1; 7 positions agree with TRBD1. The V and J ends lost 3 bases and 6 bases, in that order; junction bases with no gene match: 8. The V gene's germline CDR1 is SQVTM and CDR2 ANQGSEA. The CDR3 length is 14 residues. The part of the CDR3 DNA that was read is TGCAGCGTTGATAGGCAGGGGGAAGGCAATGAG. This sequence encodes CSVDRQGEGNE. Given in full, the CDR3 is CSVDRQGEGNEQFF.

As regards this clone: Read sequence stops 3 residues before the CDR3 end, and the germline J gene provides the missing end. The chain links TRBV29-1 to TRBJ2-1; 12 nucleotides match TRBD2. CDR1 is SQVTM, CDR2 ANQGSEA, per germline. J was trimmed by 7 bases and V by 2 bases; bases with no gene match: 3. This CDR3 spans 14 amino acids. The sequenced CDR3 bases are TGCAGCGTTGAAAGACTAGCGGGAGTGAATGAG. As protein: CSVERLAGVNE. The full-length CDR3 reads as CSVERLAGVNEQFF.

As for this clone: The CDR3 end is not reached by the read, which stops 3 residues before it; the germline J gene fills it in. V is TRBV20-1 and J is TRBJ2-1; 15 bases line up with TRBD2. V lost 6 bases to trimming and J lost 0 bases; unmatched junction nucleotides: 12. The CDR3 has 19 residues. Germline V gene lookup returns CDR1 DFQATT and CDR2 SNEGSKA (reference sequence). This CDR3 is CSAGVKGLAGGSSYNEQFF. CDR3 bases read: TGCAGTGCGGGAGTTAAGGGACTAGCGGGAGGATCCTCCTACAATGAG.

A note on this clone: The read is 3 residues too short to cover the CDR3 end, so that end is filled in from the germline J gene. V and J are TRBV5-1 and TRBJ2-1; 7 nucleotides align to TRBD2. This CDR3 is built from 16 residues. Unmatched junction bases numbered 8, after V lost 0 bases and J lost 5 bases. CDR1 SGHRS and CDR2 YFSETQ come from the germline V gene. Incomplete CDR3 DNA: TGCGCCAGCAGCTTGGATGGCGGGAGAGGAAACAATGAG. The encoded protein is CASSLDGGRGNNE. The whole CDR3 sequence reads CASSLDGGRGNNEQFF.

Of note for this clone: The CDR3 end lies 3 residues beyond the end of the read and is filled in from the germline J gene. J is TRBJ2-2 and V is TRBV5-1, with D perhaps matching TRBD1 (6 bases). Between the trimmed V and J ends, which lost 4 bases and 4 bases, there was a span of 11 bases. The CDR3 spans 14 residues. Per germline, CDR1 SGHRS and CDR2 YFSETQ. The CDR3 spells CASSPAGVTGELFF. The part of the CDR3 DNA that was read is TGCGCCAGCAGCCCCGCAGGGGTCACCGGGGAG.

The CDR3 sequence: CASSEQGPMNTEAFF. CDR3 DNA (partial): TGTGCCAGCAGTGAGCAGGGCCCCATGAACACTGAA. The J gene is TRBJ1-1, the V gene TRBV2; D is possibly TRBD1 (5 bases). The observed sequence ends 3 residues before the CDR3 terminus, with the missing tail filled in from the germline J gene. The length of the CDR3 is 15 residues. V dropped 3 bases and J dropped 0 bases, with 11 bases sitting between them. Germline CDR1 reads SNHLY; CDR2 reads FYNNEI.

On this clone itself: The read falls 3 residues short of the CDR3 end, and the missing part is taken from the germline J gene. The chain recombines TRBV20-1 with TRBJ2-7; 9 bases align to TRBD2. The CDR3 loop spans 15 amino acids. The germline V gene encodes CDR1 DFQATT and CDR2 SNEGSKA (reference sequence). Trimming cost V 6 bases and J 1 base; bases outside gene matches: 10. CDR3 DNA, as far as it was read: TGCAGTGCAAACAGCGGGAGGAGTAGGTCCTACGAG. Translation gives CSANSGRSRSYE. The full CDR3 protein is CSANSGRSRSYEQYF.

A remark on this clone: The read ends 3 residues shy of where the CDR3 ends; the end is completed using the germline J gene. The V and J genes are TRBV20-1 and TRBJ2-7; D is perhaps TRBD2 (5 bases). There are 12 residues in the CDR3. The germline gives CDR1 DFQATT, CDR2 SNEGSKA (reference sequence). Trimming took off 6 bases at V and 6 bases at J, with 15 bases between the two ends. CDR3 DNA (partial): TGCAGTGCCCGTACTCTAGCCTCCGAG. Translating it yields CSARTLASE. The entire CDR3 protein is CSARTLASEQYF.

For this clone: Sequencing ends 3 residues short of the CDR3 end; the germline J gene provides the rest. J is TRBJ1-5 and V is TRBV7-2; D is unclear. The germline V gene encodes CDR1 SGHTA and CDR2 FQGNSA. The CDR3 is 14 amino acids. Trimming left V 5 bases short and J 4 bases short, with 12 bases between. The CDR3 loop reads CTSSAQSSNQPQHF. The sequenced part of the CDR3 DNA is TGTACCAGCAGCGCTCAGAGTTCTAATCAGCCC.

Regarding this clone: The read finishes 3 residues shy of the CDR3 end, and the germline J gene is used to complete it. The V gene is TRBV19, the J gene TRBJ1-5, with 9 bases that match TRBD1. The CDR3 covers 17 residues. V shed 7 bases, J shed 2 bases, and the junction held 12 bases outside the gene matches. CDR1 is LNHDA and CDR2 is SQIVND in the germline V gene (reference sequence). The CDR3 loop is CASNGGTGGAGNQPQHF. Partial CDR3 DNA: TGTGCCAGTAACGGGGGTACAGGGGGCGCGGGCAATCAGCCC.

With respect to this clone: The CDR3 end falls 3 residues outside the read, so it is completed with the germline J gene. The chain carries TRBV6-1 and TRBJ1-2; TRBD1 is a possible D gene (5 bases). The CDR3 has 14 residues. Germline CDR1 MNHNS, CDR2 SASEGT. The CDR3 sequence is CASSETTGTGGYTF. The covered CDR3 bases are TGTGCCAGCAGTGAAACTACAGGAACTGGCGGC.

A note on this clone: Sequencing ends 3 residues short of the CDR3 end; the germline J gene provides the rest. The V gene is TRBV7-2, the J gene TRBJ2-3, with 9 positions matching TRBD2. Unmatched junction bases numbered 3, after V lost 5 bases and J lost 0 bases. The CDR3 runs 15 residues. CDR1 and CDR2 from the germline V gene are SGHTA and FQGNSA. CDR3 loop: CASSHSGGSTDTQYF. Incomplete CDR3 DNA: TGTGCCAGCAGCCATAGCGGGGGCAGCACAGATACG.

As regards this clone: The read is 3 residues too short to cover the CDR3 end, so that end is filled in from the germline J gene. The rearrangement links TRBV6-1 to TRBJ2-7; D perhaps matches TRBD1 (5 bases). Trimming removed 2 bases from V and 0 bases from J, with 11 bases in between. CDR1 and CDR2 (germline): MNHNS, SASEGT. The CDR3 totals 15 residues. The sequenced part of the CDR3 DNA is TGTGCCAGCAGTGAAAGGACATCTAACTCCTACGAG. As protein: CASSERTSNSYE. The full CDR3 reads CASSERTSNSYEQYF.

As to this clone: The read falls 3 residues short of the CDR3 end, and the missing part is taken from the germline J gene. The rearrangement links TRBV29-1 to TRBJ1-1; TRBD1 matches at 10 bases. The CDR3 contains 14 residues. Germline V gene sequence: CDR1 SQVTM, CDR2 ANQGSEA. Trimming at V came to 5 bases and at J to 5 bases, leaving 8 bases not matched to a gene. The CDR3 is CSVTVGTGVTEAFF. The CDR3 DNA, read in part, is TGCAGCGTTACCGTAGGGACAGGGGTTACTGAA.

A remark on this clone: The CDR3 is cut off 3 residues early in the read; its end comes from the germline J gene. The chain recombines TRBV2 with TRBJ1-1; D gene unclear. The CDR3 runs to 13 residues. Trimming stripped 3 bases from V and 0 bases from J, with 5 bases between. Germline CDR1 reads SNHLY; CDR2 reads FYNNEI. The sequenced part of the CDR3 DNA is TGTGCCAGCAGTGACAGATTGAACACTGAA. This gives the protein CASSDRLNTE. The complete CDR3 reads CASSDRLNTEAFF.

Turning to this clone: The DNA ends 3 residues before the CDR3 does, and the rest of the CDR3 is filled in from the germline J gene. This chain connects TRBV20-1 to TRBJ2-1; TRBD2 matches 10 bases. The germline gives CDR1 DFQATT, CDR2 SNEGSKA (reference sequence). There are 16 residues in the CDR3. The CDR3 DNA, read in part, is TGCAGGATCCTGGGAAGAGCTAGCGGGAGTTCATATGAG. The encoded protein is CRILGRASGSSYE. The whole CDR3 protein is CRILGRASGSSYEQFF.

The CDR3 here is CASSFNRDRPTYEQYF. The sequenced CDR3 bases are TGCGCCAGCAGCTTTAACCGGGACAGACCTACCTACGAG. V gene TRBV5-1 combines with J gene TRBJ2-7, with 7 nucleotides matching TRBD1. The read comes to an end 3 residues before the CDR3 does, leaving the germline J gene to fill in the end. The germline gives CDR1 SGHRS, CDR2 YFSETQ. There are 16 residues in the CDR3. V trimming: 2 bases; J trimming: 2 bases; junction bases outside the gene matches: 10.

A remark on this clone: The CDR3 goes on 3 residues after the read ends, and that part is filled in from the germline J gene. This rearrangement joins TRBV2 to TRBJ2-7, with a possible D match to TRBD1 (6 bases). The CDR3 extends over 14 amino acids. The V end was cut by 6 bases, the J end by 6 bases, with 18 bases between. Looked up from germline, CDR1 is SNHLY and CDR2 is FYNNEI. Partial CDR3 DNA: TGTGCCAGCAGGTCAGGGGATAGGCTCCGCGAG. Translating it yields CASRSGDRLRE. The whole CDR3 is CASRSGDRLREQYF.